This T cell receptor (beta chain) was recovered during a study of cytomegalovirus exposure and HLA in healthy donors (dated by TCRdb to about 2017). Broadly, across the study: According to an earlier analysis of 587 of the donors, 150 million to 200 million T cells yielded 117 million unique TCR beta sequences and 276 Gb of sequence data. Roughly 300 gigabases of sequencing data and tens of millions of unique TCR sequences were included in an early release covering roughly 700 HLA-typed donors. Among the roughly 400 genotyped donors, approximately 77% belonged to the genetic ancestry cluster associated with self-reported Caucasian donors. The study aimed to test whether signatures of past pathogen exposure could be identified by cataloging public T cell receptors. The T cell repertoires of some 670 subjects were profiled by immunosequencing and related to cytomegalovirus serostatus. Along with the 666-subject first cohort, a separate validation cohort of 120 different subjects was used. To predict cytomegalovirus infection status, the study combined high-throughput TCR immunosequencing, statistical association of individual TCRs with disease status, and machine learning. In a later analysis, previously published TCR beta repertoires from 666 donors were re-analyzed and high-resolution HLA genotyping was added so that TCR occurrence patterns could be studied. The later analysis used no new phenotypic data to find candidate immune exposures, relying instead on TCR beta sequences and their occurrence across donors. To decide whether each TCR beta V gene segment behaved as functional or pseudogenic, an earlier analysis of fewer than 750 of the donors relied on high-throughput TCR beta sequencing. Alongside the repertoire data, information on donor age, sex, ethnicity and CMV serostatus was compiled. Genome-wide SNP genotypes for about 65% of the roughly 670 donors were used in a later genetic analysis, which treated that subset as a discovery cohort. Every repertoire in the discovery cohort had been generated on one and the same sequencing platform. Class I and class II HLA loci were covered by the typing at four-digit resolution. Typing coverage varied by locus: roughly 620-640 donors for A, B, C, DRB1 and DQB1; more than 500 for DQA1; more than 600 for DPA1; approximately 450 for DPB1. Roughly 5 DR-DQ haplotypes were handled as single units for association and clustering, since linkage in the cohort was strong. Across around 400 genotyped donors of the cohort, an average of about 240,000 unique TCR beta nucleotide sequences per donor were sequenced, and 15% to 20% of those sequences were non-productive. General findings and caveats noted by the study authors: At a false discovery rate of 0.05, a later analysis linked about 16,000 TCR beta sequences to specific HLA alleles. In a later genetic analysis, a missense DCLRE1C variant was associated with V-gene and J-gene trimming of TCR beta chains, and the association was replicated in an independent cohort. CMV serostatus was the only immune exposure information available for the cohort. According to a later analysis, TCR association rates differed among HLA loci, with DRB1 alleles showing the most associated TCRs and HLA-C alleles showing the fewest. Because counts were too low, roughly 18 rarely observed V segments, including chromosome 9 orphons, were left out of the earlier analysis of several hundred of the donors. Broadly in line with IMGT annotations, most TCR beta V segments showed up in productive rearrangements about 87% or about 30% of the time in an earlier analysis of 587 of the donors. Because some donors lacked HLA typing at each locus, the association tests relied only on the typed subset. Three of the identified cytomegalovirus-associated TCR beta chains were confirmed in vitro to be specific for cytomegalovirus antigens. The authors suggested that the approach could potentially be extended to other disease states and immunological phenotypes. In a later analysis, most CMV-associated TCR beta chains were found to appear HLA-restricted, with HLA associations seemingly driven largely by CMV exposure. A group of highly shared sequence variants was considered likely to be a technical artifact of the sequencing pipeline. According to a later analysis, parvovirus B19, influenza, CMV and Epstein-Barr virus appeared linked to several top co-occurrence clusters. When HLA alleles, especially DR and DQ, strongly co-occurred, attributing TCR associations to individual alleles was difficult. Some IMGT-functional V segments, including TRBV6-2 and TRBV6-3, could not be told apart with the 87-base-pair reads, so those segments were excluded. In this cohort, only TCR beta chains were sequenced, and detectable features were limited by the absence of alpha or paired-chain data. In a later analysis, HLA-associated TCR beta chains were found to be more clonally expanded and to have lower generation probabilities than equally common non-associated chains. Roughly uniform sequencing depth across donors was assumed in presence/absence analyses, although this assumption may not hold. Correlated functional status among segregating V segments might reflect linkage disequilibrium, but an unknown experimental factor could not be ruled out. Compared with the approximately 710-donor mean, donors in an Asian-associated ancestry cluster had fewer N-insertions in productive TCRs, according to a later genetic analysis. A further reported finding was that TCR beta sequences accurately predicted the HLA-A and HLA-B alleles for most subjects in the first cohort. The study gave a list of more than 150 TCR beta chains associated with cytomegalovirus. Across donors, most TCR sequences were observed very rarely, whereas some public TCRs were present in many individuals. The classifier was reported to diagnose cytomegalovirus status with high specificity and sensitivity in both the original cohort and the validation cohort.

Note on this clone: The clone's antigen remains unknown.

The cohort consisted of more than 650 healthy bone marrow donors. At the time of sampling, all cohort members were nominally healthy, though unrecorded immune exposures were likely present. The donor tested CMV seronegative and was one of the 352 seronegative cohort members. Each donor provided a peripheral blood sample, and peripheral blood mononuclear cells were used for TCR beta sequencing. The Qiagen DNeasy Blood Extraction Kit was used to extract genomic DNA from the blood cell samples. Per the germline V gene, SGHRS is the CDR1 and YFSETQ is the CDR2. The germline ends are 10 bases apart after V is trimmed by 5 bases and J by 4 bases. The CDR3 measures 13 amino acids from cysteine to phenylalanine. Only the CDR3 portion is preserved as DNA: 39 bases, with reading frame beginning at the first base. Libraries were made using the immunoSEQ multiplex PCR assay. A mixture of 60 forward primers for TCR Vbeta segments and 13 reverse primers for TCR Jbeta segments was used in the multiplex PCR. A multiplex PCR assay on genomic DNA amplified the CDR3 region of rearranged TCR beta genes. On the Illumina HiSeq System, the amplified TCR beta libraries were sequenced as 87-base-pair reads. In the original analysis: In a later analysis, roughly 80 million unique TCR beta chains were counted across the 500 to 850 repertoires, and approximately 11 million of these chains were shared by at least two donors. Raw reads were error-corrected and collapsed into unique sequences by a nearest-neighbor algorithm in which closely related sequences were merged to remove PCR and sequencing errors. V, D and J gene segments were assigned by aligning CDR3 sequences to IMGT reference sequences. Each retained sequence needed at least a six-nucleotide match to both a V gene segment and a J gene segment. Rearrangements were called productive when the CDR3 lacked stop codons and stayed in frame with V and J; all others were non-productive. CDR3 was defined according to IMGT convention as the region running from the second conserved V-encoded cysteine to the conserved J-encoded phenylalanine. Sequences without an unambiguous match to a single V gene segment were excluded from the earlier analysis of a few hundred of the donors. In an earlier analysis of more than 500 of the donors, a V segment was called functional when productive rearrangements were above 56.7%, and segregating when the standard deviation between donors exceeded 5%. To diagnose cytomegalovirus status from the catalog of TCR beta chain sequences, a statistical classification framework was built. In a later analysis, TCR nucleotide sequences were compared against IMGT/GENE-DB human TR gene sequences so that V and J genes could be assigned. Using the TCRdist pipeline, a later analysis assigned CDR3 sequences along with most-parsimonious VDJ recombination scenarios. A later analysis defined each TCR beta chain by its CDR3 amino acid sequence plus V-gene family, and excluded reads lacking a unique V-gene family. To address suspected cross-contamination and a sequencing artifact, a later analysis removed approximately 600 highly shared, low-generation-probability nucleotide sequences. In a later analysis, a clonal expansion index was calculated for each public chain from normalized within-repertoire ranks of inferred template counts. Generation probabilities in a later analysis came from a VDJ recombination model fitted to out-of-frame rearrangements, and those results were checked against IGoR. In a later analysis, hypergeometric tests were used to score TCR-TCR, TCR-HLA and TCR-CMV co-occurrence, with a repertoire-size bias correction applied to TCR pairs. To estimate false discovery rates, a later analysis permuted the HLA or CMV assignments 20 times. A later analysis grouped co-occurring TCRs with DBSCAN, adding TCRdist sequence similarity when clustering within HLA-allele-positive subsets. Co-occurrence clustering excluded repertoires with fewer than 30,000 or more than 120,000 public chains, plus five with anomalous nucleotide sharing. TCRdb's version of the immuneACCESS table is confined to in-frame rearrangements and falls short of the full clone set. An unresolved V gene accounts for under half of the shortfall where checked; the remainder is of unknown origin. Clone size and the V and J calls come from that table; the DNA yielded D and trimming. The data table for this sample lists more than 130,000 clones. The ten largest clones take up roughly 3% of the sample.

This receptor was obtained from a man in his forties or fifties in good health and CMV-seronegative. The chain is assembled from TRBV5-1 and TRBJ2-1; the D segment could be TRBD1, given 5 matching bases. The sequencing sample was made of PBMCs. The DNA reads TGCGCCAGCAGGGACACCGCATACAATGAGCAGTTCTTC. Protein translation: CASRDTAYNEQFF.